Given below is one TCR beta chain in context. These data come from a study of blood T cell repertoires in COVID-19. The wider study: Donors in the United States, Italy and Spain gave samples during acute or convalescent COVID-19. T cells, B-cell-depleted T cells, or PBMCs provided the cDNA or gDNA that served as material.

As originally analysed: Amplified reference gene primers provided the basis for estimating nucleated cell counts. Method: immunoSEQ multiplex PCR; TCRdb's copy keeps in-frame clones and lacks some. The V and J calls and clone size are taken from that table; D and trimming were inferred from the DNA. The profile covers under 60,000 clones, with roughly nine tenths appearing a single time and roughly 3.6% taken by the ten largest. Trimming cost V 2 bases and J 3 bases; bases outside gene matches: 8. Germline V gives CDR1 SGHTA, CDR2 FQGNSA. The CDR3 is made up of 17 amino acids. Sequenced: peripheral blood. The sequence was obtained from a man aged 50 to 60 with acute or convalescent COVID-19. This sequence joins TRBV7-2 and TRBJ2-1; 9 bases fit TRBD1. The CDR3 coding sequence is TGTGCCAGCAGCTTATCGGGCGGACAGGGGTTCTACAATGAGCAGTTCTTC. This codes for CASSLSGGQGFYNEQFF.